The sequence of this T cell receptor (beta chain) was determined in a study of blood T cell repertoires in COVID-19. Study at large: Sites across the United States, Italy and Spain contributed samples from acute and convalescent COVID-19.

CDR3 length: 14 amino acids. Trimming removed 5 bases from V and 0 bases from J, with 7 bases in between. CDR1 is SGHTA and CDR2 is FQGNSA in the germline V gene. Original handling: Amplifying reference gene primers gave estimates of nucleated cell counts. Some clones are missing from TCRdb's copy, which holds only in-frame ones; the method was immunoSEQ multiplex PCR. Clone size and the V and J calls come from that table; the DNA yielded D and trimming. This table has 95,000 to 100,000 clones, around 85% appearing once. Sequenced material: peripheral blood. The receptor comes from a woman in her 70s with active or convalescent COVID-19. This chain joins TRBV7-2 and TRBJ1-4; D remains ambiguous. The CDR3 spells CASSRSATNEKLFF. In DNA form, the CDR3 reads TGTGCCAGCAGCCGCAGCGCAACTAATGAAAAACTGTTTTTT.